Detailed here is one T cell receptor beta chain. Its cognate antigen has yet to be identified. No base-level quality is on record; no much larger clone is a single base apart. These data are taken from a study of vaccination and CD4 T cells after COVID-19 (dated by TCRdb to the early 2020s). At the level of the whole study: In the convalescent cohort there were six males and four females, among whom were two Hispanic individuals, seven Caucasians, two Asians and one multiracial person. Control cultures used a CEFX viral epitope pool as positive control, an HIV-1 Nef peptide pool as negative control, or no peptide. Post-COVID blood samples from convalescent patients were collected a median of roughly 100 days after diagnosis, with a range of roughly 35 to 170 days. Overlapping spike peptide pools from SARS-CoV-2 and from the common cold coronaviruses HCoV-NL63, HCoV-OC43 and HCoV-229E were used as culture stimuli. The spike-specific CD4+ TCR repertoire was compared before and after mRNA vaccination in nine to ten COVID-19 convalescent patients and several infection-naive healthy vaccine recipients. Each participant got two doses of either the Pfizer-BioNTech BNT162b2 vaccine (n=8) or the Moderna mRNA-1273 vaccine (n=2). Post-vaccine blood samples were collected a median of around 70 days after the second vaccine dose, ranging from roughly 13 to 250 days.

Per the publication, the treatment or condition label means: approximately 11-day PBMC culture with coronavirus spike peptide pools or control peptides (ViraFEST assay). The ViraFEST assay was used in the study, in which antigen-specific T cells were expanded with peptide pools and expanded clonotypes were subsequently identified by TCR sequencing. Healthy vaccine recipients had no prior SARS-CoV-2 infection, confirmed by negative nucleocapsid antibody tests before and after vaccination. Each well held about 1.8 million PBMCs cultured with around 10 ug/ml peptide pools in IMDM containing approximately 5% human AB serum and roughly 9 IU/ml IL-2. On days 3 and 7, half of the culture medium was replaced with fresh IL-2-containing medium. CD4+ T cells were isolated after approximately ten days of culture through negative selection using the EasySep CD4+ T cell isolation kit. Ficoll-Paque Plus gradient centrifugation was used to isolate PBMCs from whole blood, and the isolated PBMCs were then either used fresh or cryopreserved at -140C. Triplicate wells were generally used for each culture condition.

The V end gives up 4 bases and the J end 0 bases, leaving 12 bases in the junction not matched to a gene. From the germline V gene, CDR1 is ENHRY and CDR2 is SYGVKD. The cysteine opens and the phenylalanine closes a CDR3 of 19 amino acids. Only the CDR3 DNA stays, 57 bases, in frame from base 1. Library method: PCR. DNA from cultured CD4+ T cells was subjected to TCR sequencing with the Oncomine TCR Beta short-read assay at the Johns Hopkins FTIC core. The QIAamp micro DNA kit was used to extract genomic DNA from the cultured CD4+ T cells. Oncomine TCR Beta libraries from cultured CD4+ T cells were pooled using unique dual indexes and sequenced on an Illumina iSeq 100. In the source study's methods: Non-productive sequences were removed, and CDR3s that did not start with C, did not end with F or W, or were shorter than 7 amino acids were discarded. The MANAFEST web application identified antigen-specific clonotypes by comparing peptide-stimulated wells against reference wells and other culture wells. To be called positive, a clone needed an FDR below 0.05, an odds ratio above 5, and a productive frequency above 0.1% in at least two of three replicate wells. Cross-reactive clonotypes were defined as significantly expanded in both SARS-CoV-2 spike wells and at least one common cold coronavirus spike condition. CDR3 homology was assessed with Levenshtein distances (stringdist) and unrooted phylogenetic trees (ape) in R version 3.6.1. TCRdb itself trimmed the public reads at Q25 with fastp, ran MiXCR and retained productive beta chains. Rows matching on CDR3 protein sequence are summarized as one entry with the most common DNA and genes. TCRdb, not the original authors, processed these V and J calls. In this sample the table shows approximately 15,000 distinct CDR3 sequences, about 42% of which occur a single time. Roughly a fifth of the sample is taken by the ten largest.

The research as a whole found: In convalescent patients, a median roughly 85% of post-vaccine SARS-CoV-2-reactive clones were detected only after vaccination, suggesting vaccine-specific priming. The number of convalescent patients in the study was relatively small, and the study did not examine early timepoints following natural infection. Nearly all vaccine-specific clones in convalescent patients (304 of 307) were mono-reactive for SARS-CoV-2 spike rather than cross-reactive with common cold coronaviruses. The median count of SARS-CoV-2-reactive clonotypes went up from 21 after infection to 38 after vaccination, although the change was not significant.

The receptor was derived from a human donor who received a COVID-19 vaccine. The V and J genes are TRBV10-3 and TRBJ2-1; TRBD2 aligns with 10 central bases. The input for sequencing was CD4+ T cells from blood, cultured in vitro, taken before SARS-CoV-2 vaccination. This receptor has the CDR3 CAISGDSASGGSSYNEQFF. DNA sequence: TGTGCCATCAGTGGGGACTCGGCTAGCGGGGGTAGCTCCTACAATGAGCAGTTCTTC.